There are a few counts of the clone carrying this T cell receptor beta chain. V shed 3 bases and J shed 4 bases, with 6 bases lying between them. Germline values: CDR1 GTSNPN, CDR2 SVGIG (reference sequence). There are 11 residues in the CDR3. The data originate from a study of STAT5B mutations in CD4+ large granular lymphocyte leukemia. TCRdb's copy holds only in-frame clones and misses some; the assay was immunoSEQ multiplex PCR. The data hold some 33,000 clones, with around 76% observed a single time. Sequencing was performed on CD4+ T cells from blood buffy coats. The genes are TRBV30 and TRBJ1-1; D uncertain. The TCR sequence derives from a human donor in good health. CDR3 bases: TGTGCCTGGAGCCGGAGCACTGAAGCTTTCTTT. Protein product: CAWSRSTEAFF.